Listed below are T cell receptor beta chains from one sample, sequenced in a study of blood T cell repertoires in COVID-19. Profiling relied on immunoSEQ multiplex PCR, and the TCRdb table lists in-frame clones only, not all of them. Among under 450,000 clones listed, around 88% were seen once. Sequenced input: peripheral blood. Every receptor here comes from a woman aged 55 to 70 with COVID-19, enrolled during active disease. The CDR3 runs from the conserved cysteine through the conserved F or W. The D gene is left open where the match is weak. For some rows the clone size is stated as once, few or many, or as a class when expanded; others skip it.

D	V	J	size	DNA	CDR3
-	TRBV4-2	TRBJ1-2	few	TGTGCCAGCAGCCAAAGCGGGGCTGGGGGCTATGGCTACACCTTC	CASSQSGAGGYGYTF
-	TRBV6-5	TRBJ1-2	many	TGTGCCAGCAGTTCTAGGGGAGGGGCAAGCTATGGCTACACCTTC	CASSSRGGASYGYTF
TRBD2	TRBV7-8	TRBJ2-1	-	TGTGCCAGCAGCTGGACGGGACTAGTATACAATGAGCAGTTCTTC	CASSWTGLVYNEQFF
-	TRBV3-1/TRBV3-2	TRBJ1-2	-	TGTGCCAGCAGGGGGGCCCGCGGCTACACCTTC	CASRGARGYTF
TRBD1	TRBV28	TRBJ2-2	-	TGTGCCAGCCACTCAACAGGGGACACCGGGGAGCTGTTTTTT	CASHSTGDTGELFF
-	TRBV6-5	TRBJ2-1	once	TGTGCCAGCATTTCCAGTCGCAATGAGCAGTTCTTC	CASISSRNEQFF
TRBD1	TRBV6-5	TRBJ1-2	-	TGTGCCAGCAGCAGGGGGCAGGTGGGCTATGGCTACACCTTC	CASSRGQVGYGYTF
TRBD2	TRBV5-4	TRBJ2-7	-	TGTGCCAGCACGAACGCGGGGGGACCCTCCTACGAGCAGTACTTC	CASTNAGGPSYEQYF
-	TRBV27	TRBJ1-2	-	TGTGCCAGCAGTTTATCGCGGGGGAGCTTGACCGGGGACCGGAAAACTAACTATGGCTACACCTTC	CASSLSRGSLTGDRKTNYGYTF
TRBD1	TRBV5-1	TRBJ2-3	-	TGCGCCAGCAGCCGCGGGACAGGGGGTTACGGGGATACGCAGTATTTT	CASSRGTGGYGDTQYF
TRBD1	TRBV5-1	TRBJ1-2	once	TGCGCCAGCAGCTCAGGGGGTGTCGGGACAGCTAACTATGGCTACACCTTC	CASSSGGVGTANYGYTF
-	TRBV7-2	TRBJ2-7	-	TGTGCCAGCAGCTTAGTCGCGCGCTATCCGACCTACGAGCAGTACTTC	CASSLVARYPTYEQYF
TRBD2	TRBV4-1	TRBJ2-3	-	TGCGCCAGCAGCCAAGAGGAATCTAGCGGGGACACAGATACGCAGTATTTT	CASSQEESSGDTDTQYF
TRBD1	TRBV6-5	TRBJ1-1	-	TGTGCCAGCAGTTACTCGACAGGGCAGAACACTGAAGCTTTCTTT	CASSYSTGQNTEAFF
TRBD1	TRBV29-1	TRBJ2-7	-	TGCAGCGTGGCAGACAGGGGCTACGAGCAGTACTTC	CSVADRGYEQYF
TRBD1	TRBV11-3	TRBJ1-2	-	TGTGCCAGCAGCTTACAGGACAGGGTCGGCTACACCTTC	CASSLQDRVGYTF
TRBD2	TRBV27	TRBJ2-7	-	TGTGCCAGCAGTTTAAGCGGGGGGCCCCTCTACGAGCAGTACTTC	CASSLSGGPLYEQYF